Listed here is a single T cell receptor beta chain. With V trimmed by 5 bases and J by 4 bases, 5 bases remained unmatched. Germline V gene lookup returns CDR1 SQVTM and CDR2 ANQGSEA. This CDR3 is built from 14 residues. Sequencing used immunoSEQ multiplex PCR; TCRdb keeps in-frame clones, though not all of them. This sample has approximately 93,000 clones, with over 85% found just once. The data stem from a study of technical replicates of blood from several donors. The TCR comes from a human donor in good health. J is TRBJ2-2 and V is TRBV29-1; TRBD1 matches 9 bases. The sequenced material came from T cells isolated from PBMCs. CDR3 nucleotide sequence: TGCAGCGTTAAAGGGACAGGGCGCACCGGGGAGCTGTTTTTT. Translated: CSVKGTGRTGELFF.